Below are 15 T cell receptor beta chains sequenced from a single sample in a study of T cells after yellow fever vaccination. TCRdb used MiXCR to reprocess the 5' RACE reads, holding one entry per CDR3 protein. The sample includes hundreds of thousands of distinct CDR3 sequences, roughly 12% seen only once; the top ten take around 14%. Material: PBMCs, obtained on the day of the yellow fever booster vaccination. All receptors come from a man aged 25 to 45 who received the YFV17D yellow fever vaccine.

This clonotype was recorded a few times. The chain has TRBV11-2 and TRBJ2-7; D is uncertain. Between the trimmed V and J ends, which lost 7 bases and 0 bases, there was a span of 16 bases. CDR3 length: 15 residues. Germline CDR1 reads SGHAT; CDR2 reads FQNNGV. DNA of the CDR3: TGTGCCAGCATCCTTAGTACGGCCAGCTCCTACGAGCAGTACTTC. Protein sequence: CASILSTASSYEQYF.

This clonotype was observed a handful of times. The V gene is TRBV7-3, the J gene TRBJ2-3, with 10 bases fitting TRBD2. The trim removed 5 bases at V and 0 bases at J, leaving 5 bases unmatched. CDR3 length: 16 residues. Germline values: CDR1 SGHTA, CDR2 FQGTGA. In DNA form, the CDR3 reads TGTGCCAGCAGCCCAGGGACTAGCGCCAGCACAGATACGCAGTATTTT. Translated, it gives CASSPGTSASTDTQYF.

In its sample, this clonotype was seen many times. This chain uses TRBV7-9 with TRBJ2-5; D perhaps matches TRBD1 (6 bases). The CDR3 has 15 amino acids. Germline values: CDR1 SEHNR, CDR2 FQNEAQ (reference sequence). V was trimmed by 1 base and J by 4 bases, leaving 13 bases between them. In DNA form, the CDR3 reads TGTGCCAGCAGCTTAGTCCCGGGACAAGGAGAGACCCAGTACTTC. It encodes CASSLVPGQGETQYF. Full variable domain (remainder filled in from reference TRBV7-9 and TRBJ2-5): DTGVSQNPRHKITKRGQNVTFRCDPISEHNRLYWYRQTLGQGPEFLTYFQNEAQLEKSRLLSDRFSAERPKGSFSTLEIQRTEQGDSAMYLCASSLVPGQGETQYFGPGTRLLVL.

This chain uses TRBV7-8 with TRBJ1-4; maybe TRBD1 (6 bases). This CDR3 has 14 residues. Germline assignment: CDR1 SGHVS and CDR2 FQNEAQ. Trimming left V 5 bases short and J 8 bases short, with 15 bases between. The CDR3 loop is CASSGGLRQEKLFF. For the CDR3, the DNA is TGTGCCAGCAGCGGGGGGCTGAGGCAGGAAAAACTGTTTTTT.

The rearrangement uses TRBV2 and TRBJ2-3, with D unclear. This CDR3 spans 13 amino acids. Between the trimmed V and J ends, which lost 3 bases and 4 bases, there was a span of 8 bases. CDR1 is SNHLY, CDR2 FYNNEI, per germline. CDR3 coding DNA: TGTGCCAGCAGTGATACTGAGCCAGATACGCAGTATTTT. This encodes CASSDTEPDTQYF.

J is TRBJ2-7 and V is TRBV12-3 or TRBV12-4; 12 bases line up with TRBD2. The CDR3 consists of 15 residues. The V gene end was trimmed by 7 bases and the J gene end by 7 bases; junction bases not matched to a gene: 11. CDR3 nucleotides: TGTGCCAGCACCGGACTAGCGGGACACATGGGAGAGCAGTACTTC. Its translation: CASTGLAGHMGEQYF.

V usage is TRBV19 and J usage is TRBJ2-5, with D possibly TRBD2 on 6 matching bases. CDR1 and CDR2 from the germline V gene are LNHDA and SQIVND (reference sequence). Trimming left V 6 bases short and J 3 bases short, with 14 bases between. The CDR3 is made up of 14 amino acids. The CDR3: CASRTTGSKETQYF. CDR3 bases: TGTGCCAGTAGGACCACCGGGAGCAAAGAGACCCAGTACTTC.

The chain carries TRBV6-5 and TRBJ1-4, with a weak D call TRBD1 (5 bases). Trimming removed 0 bases from V and 0 bases from J, with 8 bases in between. CDR1 MNHEY and CDR2 SVGAGI come from the germline V gene. This CDR3 is 16 amino acids long. The CDR3 region is CASSYSGRATNEKLFF. Written as DNA, the CDR3 is TGTGCCAGCAGTTACTCTGGCAGGGCAACTAATGAAAAACTGTTTTTT.

The chain couples TRBV5-1 to TRBJ2-2; the match to TRBD2 covers 11 bases. After removal of 2 bases from V and 1 base from J, the junction contained 10 bases not matched to a gene. The CDR3 is 19 residues long. Germline loops: CDR1 SGHRS, CDR2 YFSETQ. The CDR3: CASSFLTSGTFLNTGELFF. CDR3 nucleotides: TGCGCCAGCAGCTTCCTGACTAGCGGGACGTTCTTGAACACCGGGGAGCTGTTTTTT.

This clonotype was seen many times. The chain uses TRBV18 and TRBJ2-7, with D hard to call. Looked up from germline, CDR1 is KGHSH and CDR2 is LQKENI. The V and J ends lost 0 bases and 2 bases respectively, with 11 bases between them. CDR3 size: 15 residues. The CDR3 nucleotides read TGTGCCAGCTCACCACCCGGGCAGGCTGCCTACGAGCAGTACTTC. Translating it yields CASSPPGQAAYEQYF.

The V and J genes are TRBV4-3 and TRBJ2-1; 9 bases are a match to TRBD1. Germline loops: CDR1 LGHNA, CDR2 YSLEER. The CDR3 has 15 residues. The J segment lost 2 bases and the V segment lost 4 bases, leaving 3 bases of the junction unmatched. CDR3 nucleotides: TGCGCCAGCAGCCGGGACAGGGCTGCCTACAATGAGCAGTTCTTC. Residues: CASSRDRAAYNEQFF.

This clonotype was recorded at least ten times. The chain is built from TRBV9 and TRBJ1-2; D is unclear. Between the trimmed V and J ends, which lost 3 bases and 1 base, there was a span of 16 bases. The V gene's germline CDR1 is SGDLS and CDR2 YYNGEE. The CDR3 has 16 residues. The CDR3 protein is CASSGATSTVNYGYTF. The CDR3 DNA reads TGTGCCAGCAGCGGAGCGACCAGCACTGTTAACTATGGCTACACCTTC.

The V gene is TRBV6-6, the J gene TRBJ1-6; TRBD1 aligns across 9 bases. CDR3 length: 13 amino acids. Germline values: CDR1 MNHNY, CDR2 SVGAGI (reference sequence). The V and J ends lost 5 bases and 17 bases, in that order; junction bases with no gene match: 10. This CDR3 is CASSLPRTGDFHF. The CDR3 coding sequence is TGTGCCAGCAGTCTACCCCGGACAGGGGATTTCCACTTT.

This clonotype showed up just a few times. The chain has TRBV27 and TRBJ2-7; D is unresolved. V was shortened by 3 bases and J by 4 bases, with 13 bases between the two germline ends. This CDR3 has 14 amino acids. Germline CDR1 reads MNHEY; CDR2 reads SMNVEV (reference sequence). The CDR3 spells CASSFGAPGYEQYF. CDR3 DNA sequence: TGTGCCAGCAGTTTCGGAGCCCCGGGTTACGAGCAGTACTTC.

The V call is TRBV10-2, the J call TRBJ2-4, with D perhaps TRBD2 (5 bases). This CDR3 spans 14 amino acids. Trimming pared 1 base from V and 4 bases from J, leaving 8 bases between. CDR1 is WSHSY and CDR2 is SAAADI in the germline V gene. CDR3 loop: CASSEWGVKNIQYF. CDR3 in DNA: TGCGCCAGCAGTGAGTGGGGAGTGAAAAACATTCAGTACTTC.